These T cell receptor beta chains were read from a single sample in a study of blood T cell repertoires in COVID-19. The table came from immunoSEQ multiplex PCR; TCRdb's copy has only in-frame clones and leaves some out. The sample has hundreds of thousands of clones; 80% to 85% are singletons. The sample consisted of PBMCs or T cells enriched from blood (not recorded which). Receptors originate from a man aged 40-49 years who had been exposed to COVID-19. CDR3s include the opening cysteine and the closing phenylalanine or tryptophan. Fields, in order: J gene, V gene, clone size, D gene, CDR3 protein, CDR3 DNA. A D gene is named only where the DNA matches it firmly. Clone size is given for some rows only: seen once, a few or many times, or a class if the clone is expanded.

j_gene: TRBJ1-5; v_gene: TRBV27; abundance: -; d_gene: -; CDR3aa: CASSLFGDLGLNQPQHF; CDR3nt: TGTGCCAGCAGTTTATTCGGGGACTTGGGGTTAAATCAGCCCCAGCATTTT
j_gene: TRBJ1-1; v_gene: TRBV6-4; abundance: -; d_gene: TRBD1; CDR3aa: CASSDRDRGTEAFF; CDR3nt: TGTGCCAGCAGTGACAGGGACAGGGGCACTGAAGCTTTCTTT
j_gene: TRBJ2-2; v_gene: TRBV19; abundance: -; d_gene: -; CDR3aa: CASSLAGNTGELFF; CDR3nt: TGTGCCAGTAGTCTTGCAGGAAACACCGGGGAGCTGTTTTTT
j_gene: TRBJ2-3; v_gene: TRBV28; abundance: -; d_gene: -; CDR3aa: CASSLPSADTDTQYF; CDR3nt: TGTGCCAGCAGTTTACCTAGCGCCGACACAGATACGCAGTATTTT
j_gene: TRBJ2-3; v_gene: TRBV5-1; abundance: -; d_gene: TRBD2; CDR3aa: CASSRGTSGRAPDTQYF; CDR3nt: TGCGCCAGCAGCAGAGGGACTAGCGGGAGAGCCCCAGATACGCAGTATTTT
j_gene: TRBJ2-6; v_gene: TRBV19; abundance: -; d_gene: -; CDR3aa: CASRASSFSGANVLTF; CDR3nt: TGTGCCAGTAGGGCATCGTCCTTCTCTGGGGCCAACGTCCTGACTTTC
j_gene: TRBJ2-3; v_gene: TRBV5-4; abundance: -; d_gene: TRBD2; CDR3aa: CASSLVAGEDTQYF; CDR3nt: TGTGCCAGCAGCTTGGTAGCGGGAGAAGATACGCAGTATTTT
j_gene: TRBJ2-5; v_gene: TRBV30; abundance: few; d_gene: TRBD2; CDR3aa: CAWSVTGGIETQYF; CDR3nt: TGTGCCTGGAGTGTCACGGGGGGAATCGAGACCCAGTACTTC
j_gene: TRBJ1-2; v_gene: TRBV15; abundance: -; d_gene: -; CDR3aa: CATSRMQVASGYTF; CDR3nt: TGTGCCACCAGCCGTATGCAGGTGGCCTCTGGCTACACCTTC
j_gene: TRBJ2-2; v_gene: TRBV7-3; abundance: -; d_gene: TRBD2; CDR3aa: CASKVAGGSTGELFF; CDR3nt: TGTGCCAGCAAGGTGGCGGGAGGATCGACCGGGGAGCTGTTTTTT
j_gene: TRBJ2-7; v_gene: TRBV14; abundance: -; d_gene: -; CDR3aa: CASSPLSSGDEQYF; CDR3nt: TGTGCCAGCAGCCCCCTCTCATCTGGAGACGAGCAGTACTTC
j_gene: TRBJ1-2; v_gene: TRBV7-3; abundance: -; d_gene: -; CDR3aa: CASSQGQNYGYTF; CDR3nt: TGTGCCAGCAGCCAGGGCCAGAACTATGGCTACACCTTC
j_gene: TRBJ2-1; v_gene: TRBV3-1/TRBV3-2; abundance: -; d_gene: TRBD2; CDR3aa: CASSQEGTNIYNEQFF; CDR3nt: TGTGCCAGCAGCCAAGAAGGGACTAACATATACAATGAGCAGTTCTTC
j_gene: TRBJ1-2; v_gene: TRBV25-1; abundance: -; d_gene: TRBD1; CDR3aa: CASSGDRGGYTF; CDR3nt: TGTGCCAGCAGTGGGGACAGGGGCGGCTACACCTTC
j_gene: TRBJ1-2; v_gene: TRBV23-1; abundance: few; d_gene: -; CDR3aa: CASSQMDGANYGYTF; CDR3nt: TGCGCCAGCAGTCAAATGGACGGGGCTAACTATGGCTACACCTTC
j_gene: TRBJ2-1; v_gene: TRBV7-8; abundance: -; d_gene: -; CDR3aa: CASSSTGTHSYNEQFF; CDR3nt: TGTGCCAGCAGCTCAACCGGGACACACTCCTACAATGAGCAGTTCTTC
j_gene: TRBJ2-7; v_gene: TRBV5-1; abundance: -; d_gene: TRBD2; CDR3aa: CASSLVLAGAGGSYEQYF; CDR3nt: TGCGCCAGCAGCTTGGTACTAGCGGGAGCGGGGGGCTCCTACGAGCAGTACTTC
j_gene: TRBJ2-2; v_gene: TRBV6-5; abundance: -; d_gene: -; CDR3aa: CASRRLDYGGELFF; CDR3nt: TGTGCCAGCAGAAGACTAGATTATGGCGGGGAGCTGTTTTTT
j_gene: TRBJ1-5; v_gene: TRBV21-1; abundance: -; d_gene: -; CDR3aa: CASSTRNRDRVTQPQHF; CDR3nt: TGTGCCAGCAGCACCAGAAACCGGGACAGGGTAACTCAGCCCCAGCATTTT
j_gene: TRBJ2-3; v_gene: TRBV24-1; abundance: few; d_gene: -; CDR3aa: CATSDLARGAARPDTQYF; CDR3nt: TGTGCCACCAGTGATTTGGCGCGTGGGGCTGCTCGCCCAGATACGCAGTATTTT
j_gene: TRBJ2-7; v_gene: TRBV27; abundance: -; d_gene: -; CDR3aa: CASSLGGGPTYEQYF; CDR3nt: TGTGCCAGCAGTTTAGGGGGCGGCCCGACCTACGAGCAGTACTTC
j_gene: TRBJ2-2; v_gene: TRBV7-3; abundance: -; d_gene: -; CDR3aa: CASSGVGAGELFF; CDR3nt: TGTGCCAGCAGCGGAGTAGGCGCCGGGGAGCTGTTTTTT
j_gene: TRBJ2-1; v_gene: TRBV11-2; abundance: once; d_gene: TRBD2; CDR3aa: CASSPGRLAGVFF; CDR3nt: TGTGCCAGCAGCCCGGGGCGACTAGCGGGAGTATTCTTC
j_gene: TRBJ2-1; v_gene: TRBV2; abundance: few; d_gene: TRBD2; CDR3aa: CASIATWGTTYNEQFF; CDR3nt: TGTGCCAGCATAGCTACCTGGGGGACTACCTACAATGAGCAGTTCTTC
j_gene: TRBJ2-7; v_gene: TRBV18; abundance: -; d_gene: -; CDR3aa: CASSPTSITYEQYF; CDR3nt: TGTGCCAGCTCTCCTACCTCGATTACCTACGAGCAGTACTTC
j_gene: TRBJ2-1; v_gene: TRBV5-4; abundance: -; d_gene: TRBD2; CDR3aa: CARSLSGSNEQFF; CDR3nt: TGTGCCAGATCATTGAGCGGGAGCAATGAGCAGTTCTTC
j_gene: TRBJ1-3; v_gene: TRBV5-5; abundance: -; d_gene: -; CDR3aa: CASSFLPGNTIYF; CDR3nt: TGTGCCAGCAGCTTCCTCCCTGGAAACACCATATATTTT
j_gene: TRBJ2-7; v_gene: TRBV12-5; abundance: -; d_gene: TRBD1; CDR3aa: CASGLVLNRGPKEQYF; CDR3nt: TGTGCTAGTGGTTTGGTACTAAACAGGGGGCCGAAGGAGCAGTACTTC
j_gene: TRBJ2-7; v_gene: TRBV3-1/TRBV3-2; abundance: -; d_gene: -; CDR3aa: CASSPGGYEQYF; CDR3nt: TGTGCCAGCAGCCCGGGTGGCTACGAGCAGTACTTC
j_gene: TRBJ2-3; v_gene: TRBV18; abundance: -; d_gene: TRBD2; CDR3aa: CASSPPSGRADTQYF; CDR3nt: TGTGCCAGCTCACCGCCTAGCGGAAGGGCAGATACGCAGTATTTT
j_gene: TRBJ2-1; v_gene: TRBV7-9; abundance: -; d_gene: -; CDR3aa: CASEAEVVFF; CDR3nt: TGTGCCAGCGAGGCCGAGGTCGTCTTCTTC
j_gene: TRBJ2-6; v_gene: TRBV12-3/TRBV12-4; abundance: -; d_gene: -; CDR3aa: CASSFGGANVLTF; CDR3nt: TGTGCCAGCAGTTTCGGTGGGGCCAACGTCCTGACTTTC
j_gene: TRBJ2-3; v_gene: TRBV5-1; abundance: -; d_gene: -; CDR3aa: CASSLQDTQYF; CDR3nt: TGCGCCAGCAGCTTGCAGGATACGCAGTATTTT
j_gene: TRBJ2-1; v_gene: TRBV4-2; abundance: -; d_gene: -; CDR3aa: CASSQESLDGYEQFF; CDR3nt: TGTGCCAGCAGCCAAGAATCCCTAGACGGATATGAGCAGTTCTTC
j_gene: TRBJ2-7; v_gene: TRBV5-1; abundance: few; d_gene: -; CDR3aa: CASSQDSTEQYF; CDR3nt: TGCGCCAGCAGCCAGGACAGCACCGAGCAGTACTTC
j_gene: TRBJ1-1; v_gene: TRBV19; abundance: -; d_gene: -; CDR3aa: CANQGISEAFF; CDR3nt: TGTGCCAACCAGGGAATTTCTGAAGCTTTCTTT
j_gene: TRBJ1-3; v_gene: TRBV25-1; abundance: -; d_gene: TRBD1; CDR3aa: CASTPPGQGGNTIYF; CDR3nt: TGTGCCAGCACTCCACCGGGACAGGGTGGAAACACCATATATTTT
j_gene: TRBJ1-1; v_gene: TRBV5-1; abundance: -; d_gene: -; CDR3aa: CASSLTETANTEAFF; CDR3nt: TGCGCCAGCAGCCTGACGGAGACAGCGAACACTGAAGCTTTCTTT
j_gene: TRBJ1-1; v_gene: TRBV25-1; abundance: -; d_gene: -; CDR3aa: CASSGGSGTEAFF; CDR3nt: TGTGCCAGCAGCGGAGGTTCTGGGACTGAAGCTTTCTTT
j_gene: TRBJ1-1; v_gene: TRBV6-6; abundance: -; d_gene: -; CDR3aa: CASSSQGTNTEAFF; CDR3nt: TGTGCCAGCAGTTCACAGGGCACGAACACTGAAGCTTTCTTT
j_gene: TRBJ1-1; v_gene: TRBV19; abundance: -; d_gene: TRBD1; CDR3aa: CASRDRGAKINTEAFF; CDR3nt: TGTGCCAGTAGGGACAGGGGGGCTAAAATAAACACTGAAGCTTTCTTT
j_gene: TRBJ2-5; v_gene: TRBV11-2; abundance: -; d_gene: TRBD2; CDR3aa: CASSLVVRGNQETQYF; CDR3nt: TGTGCCAGCAGCTTAGTTGTGCGGGGGAACCAAGAGACCCAGTACTTC
j_gene: TRBJ2-7; v_gene: TRBV6-6; abundance: many; d_gene: -; CDR3aa: CASSYLTLAAAYEQYF; CDR3nt: TGTGCCAGCAGTTACCTCACGCTTGCTGCGGCCTACGAGCAGTACTTC
j_gene: TRBJ2-5; v_gene: TRBV4-1; abundance: -; d_gene: TRBD1; CDR3aa: CASSQDLGRGFETQYF; CDR3nt: TGCGCCAGCAGCCAAGATCTAGGCAGGGGGTTTGAGACCCAGTACTTC
j_gene: TRBJ2-2; v_gene: TRBV11-2; abundance: many; d_gene: -; CDR3aa: CASSPGGARNTGELFF; CDR3nt: TGTGCCAGCAGCCCAGGAGGGGCTAGGAACACCGGGGAGCTGTTTTTT
j_gene: TRBJ2-4; v_gene: TRBV7-9; abundance: -; d_gene: TRBD1; CDR3aa: CASSPAAGTDFLAKNIQYF; CDR3nt: TGTGCCAGCAGCCCCGCCGCCGGGACAGACTTCCTAGCCAAAAACATTCAGTACTTC
j_gene: TRBJ2-1; v_gene: TRBV7-3; abundance: -; d_gene: TRBD2; CDR3aa: CASSPASGRVFGEQFF; CDR3nt: TGTGCCAGCAGCCCAGCTAGCGGGAGGGTTTTTGGTGAGCAGTTCTTC
j_gene: TRBJ1-4; v_gene: TRBV29-1; abundance: -; d_gene: TRBD1; CDR3aa: CSAKKGQENEKLFF; CDR3nt: TGCAGCGCTAAAAAGGGACAGGAAAATGAAAAACTGTTTTTT
j_gene: TRBJ1-1; v_gene: TRBV6-1; abundance: -; d_gene: -; CDR3aa: CASSELRNTEAFF; CDR3nt: TGTGCCAGCAGTGAACTAAGGAACACTGAAGCTTTCTTT
j_gene: TRBJ1-4; v_gene: TRBV5-8; abundance: -; d_gene: -; CDR3aa: CASSPTVTNEKLFF; CDR3nt: TGTGCCAGCAGCCCGACAGTCACTAATGAAAAACTGTTTTTT